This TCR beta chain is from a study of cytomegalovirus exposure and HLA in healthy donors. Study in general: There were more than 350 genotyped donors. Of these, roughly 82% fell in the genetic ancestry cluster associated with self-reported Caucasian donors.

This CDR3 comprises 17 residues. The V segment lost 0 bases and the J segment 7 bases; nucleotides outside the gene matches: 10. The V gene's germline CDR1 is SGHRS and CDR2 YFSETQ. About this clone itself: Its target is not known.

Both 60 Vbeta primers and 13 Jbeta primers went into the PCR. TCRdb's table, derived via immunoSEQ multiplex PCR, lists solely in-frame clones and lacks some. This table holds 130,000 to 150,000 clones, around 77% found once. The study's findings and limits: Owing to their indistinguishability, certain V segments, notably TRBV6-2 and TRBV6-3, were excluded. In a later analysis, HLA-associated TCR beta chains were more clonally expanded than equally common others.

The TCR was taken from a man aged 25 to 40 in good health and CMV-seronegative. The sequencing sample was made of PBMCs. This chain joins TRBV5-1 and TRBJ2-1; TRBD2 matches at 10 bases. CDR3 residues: CASSLAGAGGPLNEQFF. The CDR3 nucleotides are TGCGCCAGCAGCTTGGCCGGAGCGGGGGGGCCCTTGAATGAGCAGTTCTTC.